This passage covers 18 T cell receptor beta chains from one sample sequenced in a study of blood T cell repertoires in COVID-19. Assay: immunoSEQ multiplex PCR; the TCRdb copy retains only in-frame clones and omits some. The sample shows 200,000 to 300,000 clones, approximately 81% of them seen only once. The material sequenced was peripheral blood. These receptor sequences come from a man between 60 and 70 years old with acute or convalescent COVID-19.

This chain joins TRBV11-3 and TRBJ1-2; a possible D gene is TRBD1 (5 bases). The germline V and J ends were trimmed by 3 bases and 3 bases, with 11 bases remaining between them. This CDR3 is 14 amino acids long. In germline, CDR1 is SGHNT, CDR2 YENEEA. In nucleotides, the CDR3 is TGTGCCAGCAGCTTGCGGGGCGAGGACTATGGCTACACCTTC. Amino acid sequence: CASSLRGEDYGYTF.

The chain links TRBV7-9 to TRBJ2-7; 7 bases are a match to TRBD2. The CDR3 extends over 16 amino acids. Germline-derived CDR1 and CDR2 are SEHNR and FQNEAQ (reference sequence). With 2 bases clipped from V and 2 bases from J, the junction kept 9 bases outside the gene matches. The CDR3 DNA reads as TGTGCCAGCAGCTTAAAGGCGGCTAGCGGTCCCTACGAGCAGTACTTC. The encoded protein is CASSLKAASGPYEQYF.

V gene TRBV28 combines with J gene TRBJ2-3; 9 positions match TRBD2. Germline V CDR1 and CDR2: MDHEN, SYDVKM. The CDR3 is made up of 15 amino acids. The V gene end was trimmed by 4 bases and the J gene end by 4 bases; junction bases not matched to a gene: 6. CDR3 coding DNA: TGTGCCAGCAGTTCGCGGGAGGGCCTGGCAGATACGCAGTATTTT. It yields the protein CASSSREGLADTQYF.

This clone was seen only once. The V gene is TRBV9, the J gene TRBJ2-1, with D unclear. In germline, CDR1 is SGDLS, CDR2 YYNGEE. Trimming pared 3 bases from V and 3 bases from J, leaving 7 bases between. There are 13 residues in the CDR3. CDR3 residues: CASSDRHYNEQFF. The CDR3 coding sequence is TGTGCCAGCAGCGACAGACACTACAATGAGCAGTTCTTC.

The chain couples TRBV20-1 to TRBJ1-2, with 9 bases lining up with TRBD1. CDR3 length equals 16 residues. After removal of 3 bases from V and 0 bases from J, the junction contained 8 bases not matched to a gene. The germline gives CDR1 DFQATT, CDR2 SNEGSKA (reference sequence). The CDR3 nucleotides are TGCAGTGCTAGTAGGGACAGGGTAACGGCTAACTATGGCTACACCTTC. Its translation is CSASRDRVTANYGYTF.

The CDR3 here is CASSFLAGGSGSGTDTQYF. The CDR3 DNA is TGCGCCAGCAGCTTCCTAGCGGGGGGATCCGGCTCCGGCACAGATACGCAGTATTTT. The V gene is TRBV5-1, the J gene TRBJ2-3; 11 bases align to TRBD2. CDR1 is SGHRS and CDR2 is YFSETQ in the germline V gene. V dropped 2 bases and J dropped 1; count of bases not matched to a gene: 12. This CDR3 is built from 19 residues.

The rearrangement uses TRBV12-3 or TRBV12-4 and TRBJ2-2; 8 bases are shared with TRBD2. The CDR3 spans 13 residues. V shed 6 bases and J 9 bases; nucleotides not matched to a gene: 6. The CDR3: CASSPGLDRELFF. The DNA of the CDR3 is TGTGCCAGCAGCCCGGGACTAGACCGGGAGCTGTTTTTT.

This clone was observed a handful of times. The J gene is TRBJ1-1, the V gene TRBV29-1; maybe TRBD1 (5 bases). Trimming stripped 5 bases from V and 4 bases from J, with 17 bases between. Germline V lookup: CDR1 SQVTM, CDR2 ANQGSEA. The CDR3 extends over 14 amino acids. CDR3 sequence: CSVSFGAGGTEAFF. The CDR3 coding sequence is TGCAGCGTTAGTTTTGGGGCCGGGGGCACTGAAGCTTTCTTT.

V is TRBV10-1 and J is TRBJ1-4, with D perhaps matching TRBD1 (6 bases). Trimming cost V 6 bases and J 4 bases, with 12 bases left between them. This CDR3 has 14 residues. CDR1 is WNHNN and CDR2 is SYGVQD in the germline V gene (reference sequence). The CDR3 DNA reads TGCGCCAGCAGCCCTGACAGGCTTAATGAAAAACTGTTTTTT. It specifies CASSPDRLNEKLFF.

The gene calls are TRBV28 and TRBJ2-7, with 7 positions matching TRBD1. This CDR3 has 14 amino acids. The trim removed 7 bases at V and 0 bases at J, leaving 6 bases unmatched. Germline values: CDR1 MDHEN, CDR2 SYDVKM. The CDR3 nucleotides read TGTGCCAGCATAACGACAGGGAGCTCCTACGAGCAGTACTTC. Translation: CASITTGSSYEQYF.

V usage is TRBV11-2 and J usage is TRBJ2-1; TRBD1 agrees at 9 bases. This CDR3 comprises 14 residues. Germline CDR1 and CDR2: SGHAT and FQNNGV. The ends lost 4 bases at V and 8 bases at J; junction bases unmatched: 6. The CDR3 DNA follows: TGTGCCAGCAGCTCGGGACAGGGATTCGATGAGCAGTTCTTC. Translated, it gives CASSSGQGFDEQFF. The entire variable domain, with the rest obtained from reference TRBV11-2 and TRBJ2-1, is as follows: EAGVAQSPRYKIIEKRQSVAFWCNPISGHATLYWYQQILGQGPKLLIQFQNNGVVDDSQLPKDRFSAERLKGVDSTLKIQPAKLEDSAVYLCASSSGQGFDEQFFGPGTRLTVL.

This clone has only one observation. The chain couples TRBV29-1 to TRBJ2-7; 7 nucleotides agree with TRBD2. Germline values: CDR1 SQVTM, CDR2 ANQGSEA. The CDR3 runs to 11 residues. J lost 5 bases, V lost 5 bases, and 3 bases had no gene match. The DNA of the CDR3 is TGCAGCGTTTGGGAGGGGCACGAGCAGTACTTC. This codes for CSVWEGHEQYF.

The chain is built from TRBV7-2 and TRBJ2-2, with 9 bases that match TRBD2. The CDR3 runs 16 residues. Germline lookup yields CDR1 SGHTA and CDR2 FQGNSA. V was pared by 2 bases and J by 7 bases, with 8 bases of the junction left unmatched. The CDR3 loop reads CASSLIGREGGGELFF. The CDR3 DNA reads TGTGCCAGCAGCTTAATCGGGCGGGAGGGGGGCGGGGAGCTGTTTTTT.

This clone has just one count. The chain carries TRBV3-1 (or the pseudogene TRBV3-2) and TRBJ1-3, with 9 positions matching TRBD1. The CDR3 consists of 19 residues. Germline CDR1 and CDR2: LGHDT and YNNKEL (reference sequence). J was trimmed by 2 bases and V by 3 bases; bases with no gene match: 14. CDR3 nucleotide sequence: TGTGCCAGCAGCCAGAGTAGCGGGACAGGGAGATTCACTGGAAACACCATATATTTT. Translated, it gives CASSQSSGTGRFTGNTIYF.

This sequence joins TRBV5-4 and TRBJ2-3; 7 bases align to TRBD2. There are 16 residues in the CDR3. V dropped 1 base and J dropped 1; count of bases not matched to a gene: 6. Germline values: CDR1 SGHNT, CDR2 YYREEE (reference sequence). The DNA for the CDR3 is TGTGCCAGCAGCTTGATCGCGGGGGTGGGCACAGATACGCAGTATTTT. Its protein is CASSLIAGVGTDTQYF.

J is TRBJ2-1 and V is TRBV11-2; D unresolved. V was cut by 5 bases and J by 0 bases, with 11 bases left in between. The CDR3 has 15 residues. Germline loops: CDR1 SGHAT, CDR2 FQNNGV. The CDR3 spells CASSRPRGSYNEQFF. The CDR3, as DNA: TGTGCCAGCAGCCGGCCGAGAGGCTCCTACAATGAGCAGTTCTTC.

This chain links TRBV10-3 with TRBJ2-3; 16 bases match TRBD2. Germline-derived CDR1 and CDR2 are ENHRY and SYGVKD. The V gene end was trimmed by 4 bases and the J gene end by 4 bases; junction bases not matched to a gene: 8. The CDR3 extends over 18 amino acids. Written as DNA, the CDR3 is TGTGCCATCAGTGGAATGGGGACTAGCGGGAGGGGAGCAGATACGCAGTATTTT. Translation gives CAISGMGTSGRGADTQYF.

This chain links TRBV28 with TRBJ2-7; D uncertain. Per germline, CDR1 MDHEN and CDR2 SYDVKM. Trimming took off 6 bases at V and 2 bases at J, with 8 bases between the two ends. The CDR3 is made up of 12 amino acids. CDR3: CASSLTPYEQYF. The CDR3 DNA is TGTGCCAGCAGCCTGACACCCTACGAGCAGTACTTC.